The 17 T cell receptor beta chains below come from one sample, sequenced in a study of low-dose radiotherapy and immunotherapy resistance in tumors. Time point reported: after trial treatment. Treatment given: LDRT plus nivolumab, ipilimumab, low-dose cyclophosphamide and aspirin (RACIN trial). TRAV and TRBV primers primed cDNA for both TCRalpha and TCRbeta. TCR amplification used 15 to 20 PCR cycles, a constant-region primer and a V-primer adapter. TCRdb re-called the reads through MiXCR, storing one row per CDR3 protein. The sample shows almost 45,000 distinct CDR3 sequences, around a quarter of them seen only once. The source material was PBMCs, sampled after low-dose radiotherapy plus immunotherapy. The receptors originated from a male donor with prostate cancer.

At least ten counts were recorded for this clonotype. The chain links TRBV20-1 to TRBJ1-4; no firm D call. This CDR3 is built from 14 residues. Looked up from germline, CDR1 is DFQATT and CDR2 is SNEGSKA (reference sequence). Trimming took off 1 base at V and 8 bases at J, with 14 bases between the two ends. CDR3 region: CSARGIVVGEKLFF. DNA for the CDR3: TGCAGTGCTAGAGGGATTGTGGTAGGAGAAAAACTGTTTTTT.

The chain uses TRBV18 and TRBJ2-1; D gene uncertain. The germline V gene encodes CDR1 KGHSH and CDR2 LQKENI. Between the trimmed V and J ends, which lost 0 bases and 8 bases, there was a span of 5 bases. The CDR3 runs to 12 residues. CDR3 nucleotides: TGTGCCAGCTCACCACCGACGGATGAGCAGTTCTTC. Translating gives CASSPPTDEQFF.

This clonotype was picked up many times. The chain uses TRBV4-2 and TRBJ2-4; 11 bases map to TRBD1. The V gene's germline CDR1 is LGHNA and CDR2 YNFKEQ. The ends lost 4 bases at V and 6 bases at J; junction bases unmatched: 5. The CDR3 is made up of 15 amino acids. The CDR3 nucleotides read TGTGCCAGCAGCCCCGGACAGGGGGCGCTAAACATTCAGTACTTC. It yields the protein CASSPGQGALNIQYF.

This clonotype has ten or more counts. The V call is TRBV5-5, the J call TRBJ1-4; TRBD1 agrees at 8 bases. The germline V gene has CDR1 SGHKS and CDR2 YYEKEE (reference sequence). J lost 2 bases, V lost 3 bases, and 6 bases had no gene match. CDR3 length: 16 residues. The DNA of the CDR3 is TGTGCCAGCAGCTCCACAGGGGGGAGGACTAATGAAAAACTGTTTTTT. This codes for CASSSTGGRTNEKLFF.

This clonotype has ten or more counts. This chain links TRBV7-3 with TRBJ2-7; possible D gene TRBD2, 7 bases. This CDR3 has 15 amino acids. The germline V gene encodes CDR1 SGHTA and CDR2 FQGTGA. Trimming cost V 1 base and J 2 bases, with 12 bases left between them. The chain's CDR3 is CASSLMGGPPYEQYF. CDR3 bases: TGTGCCAGCAGCTTAATGGGGGGGCCACCCTACGAGCAGTACTTC.

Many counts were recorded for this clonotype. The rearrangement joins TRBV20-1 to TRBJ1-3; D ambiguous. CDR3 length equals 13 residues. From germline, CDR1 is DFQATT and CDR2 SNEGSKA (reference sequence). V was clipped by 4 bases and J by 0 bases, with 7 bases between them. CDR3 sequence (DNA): TGCAGTGCTACTACTTCCTCTGGAAACACCATATATTTT. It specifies CSATTSSGNTIYF.

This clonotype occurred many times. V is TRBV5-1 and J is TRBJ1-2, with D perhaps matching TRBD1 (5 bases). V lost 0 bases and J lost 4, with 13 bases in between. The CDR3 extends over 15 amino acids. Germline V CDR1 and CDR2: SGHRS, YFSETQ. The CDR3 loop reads CASSLEGGEGYGYTF. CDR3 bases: TGCGCCAGCAGCTTGGAAGGAGGGGAGGGCTATGGCTACACCTTC.

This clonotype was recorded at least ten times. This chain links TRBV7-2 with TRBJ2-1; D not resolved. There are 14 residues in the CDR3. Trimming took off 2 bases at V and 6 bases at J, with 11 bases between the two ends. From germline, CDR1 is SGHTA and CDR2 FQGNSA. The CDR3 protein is CASSLSQEGNEQFF. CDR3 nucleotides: TGTGCCAGCAGCTTAAGTCAAGAAGGCAATGAGCAGTTCTTC.

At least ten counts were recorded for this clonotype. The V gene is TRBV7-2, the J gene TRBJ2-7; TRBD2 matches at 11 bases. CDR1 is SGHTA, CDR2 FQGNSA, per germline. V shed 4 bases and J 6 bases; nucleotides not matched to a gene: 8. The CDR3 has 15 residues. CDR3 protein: CASSSGASGRSEQYF. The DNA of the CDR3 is TGTGCCAGCAGCTCAGGAGCTAGCGGGAGGTCCGAGCAGTACTTC. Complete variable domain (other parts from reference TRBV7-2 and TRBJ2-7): GAGVSQSPSNKVTEKGKDVELRCDPISGHTALYWYRQSLGQGLEFLIYFQGNSAPDKSGLPSDRFSAERTGGSVSTLTIQRTQQEDSAVYLCASSSGASGRSEQYFGPGTRLTVT.

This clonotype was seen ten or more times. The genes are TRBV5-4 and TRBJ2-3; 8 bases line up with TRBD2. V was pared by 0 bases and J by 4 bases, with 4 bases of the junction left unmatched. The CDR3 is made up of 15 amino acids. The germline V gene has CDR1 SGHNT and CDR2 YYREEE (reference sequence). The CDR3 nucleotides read TGTGCCAGCAGCTTGGCCAGCGGGAGCGCAGATACGCAGTATTTT. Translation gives CASSLASGSADTQYF.

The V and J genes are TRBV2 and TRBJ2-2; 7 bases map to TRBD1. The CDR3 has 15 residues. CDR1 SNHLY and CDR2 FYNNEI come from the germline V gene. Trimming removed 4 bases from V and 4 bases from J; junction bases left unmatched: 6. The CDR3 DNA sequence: TGTGCCAGCAGTGGGGACAGAAGACCCACCGGGGAGCTGTTTTTT. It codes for CASSGDRRPTGELFF.

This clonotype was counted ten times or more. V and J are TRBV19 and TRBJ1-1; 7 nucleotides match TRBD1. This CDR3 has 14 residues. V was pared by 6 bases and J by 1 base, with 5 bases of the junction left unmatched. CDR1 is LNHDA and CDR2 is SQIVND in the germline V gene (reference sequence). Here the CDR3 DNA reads TGTGCCAGTAGATCTTCAGGGGGGAACACTGAAGCTTTCTTT. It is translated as CASRSSGGNTEAFF.

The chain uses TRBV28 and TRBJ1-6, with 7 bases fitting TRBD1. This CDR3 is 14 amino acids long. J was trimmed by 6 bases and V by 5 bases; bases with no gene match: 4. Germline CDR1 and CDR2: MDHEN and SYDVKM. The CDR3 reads CASSVGGLNSPLHF. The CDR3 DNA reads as TGTGCCAGCAGTGTAGGGGGCCTTAATTCACCCCTCCACTTT.

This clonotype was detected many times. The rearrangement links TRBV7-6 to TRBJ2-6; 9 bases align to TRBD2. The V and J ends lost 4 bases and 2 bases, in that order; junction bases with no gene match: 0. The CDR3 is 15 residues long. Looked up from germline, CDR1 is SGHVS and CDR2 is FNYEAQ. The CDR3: CASSSSGAGANVLTF. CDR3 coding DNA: TGTGCCAGCAGCTCTAGCGGGGCTGGGGCCAACGTCCTGACTTTC.

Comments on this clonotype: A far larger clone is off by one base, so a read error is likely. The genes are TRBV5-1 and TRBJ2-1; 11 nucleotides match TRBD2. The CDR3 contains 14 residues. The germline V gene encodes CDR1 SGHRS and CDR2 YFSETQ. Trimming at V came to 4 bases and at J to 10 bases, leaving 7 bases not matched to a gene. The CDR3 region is CASSTGLAAYEQFF. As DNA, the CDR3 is TGCGCCAGCAGCACGGGACTAGCGGCTTACGAGCAGTTCTTC.

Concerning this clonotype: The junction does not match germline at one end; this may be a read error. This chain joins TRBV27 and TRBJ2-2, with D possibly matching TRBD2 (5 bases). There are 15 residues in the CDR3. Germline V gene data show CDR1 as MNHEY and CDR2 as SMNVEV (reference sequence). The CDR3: CACSFQRTNTGELFF. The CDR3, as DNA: TGTGCCTGCAGTTTCCAGCGGACGAACACCGGGGAGCTGTTTTTT.

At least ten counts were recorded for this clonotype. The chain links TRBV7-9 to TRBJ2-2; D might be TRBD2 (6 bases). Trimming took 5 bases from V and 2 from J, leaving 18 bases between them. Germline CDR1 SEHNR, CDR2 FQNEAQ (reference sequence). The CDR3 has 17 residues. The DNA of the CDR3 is TGTGCCAGCAGCCCACGTGGGGGGTTCGAAAACACCGGGGAGCTGTTTTTT. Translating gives CASSPRGGFENTGELFF.